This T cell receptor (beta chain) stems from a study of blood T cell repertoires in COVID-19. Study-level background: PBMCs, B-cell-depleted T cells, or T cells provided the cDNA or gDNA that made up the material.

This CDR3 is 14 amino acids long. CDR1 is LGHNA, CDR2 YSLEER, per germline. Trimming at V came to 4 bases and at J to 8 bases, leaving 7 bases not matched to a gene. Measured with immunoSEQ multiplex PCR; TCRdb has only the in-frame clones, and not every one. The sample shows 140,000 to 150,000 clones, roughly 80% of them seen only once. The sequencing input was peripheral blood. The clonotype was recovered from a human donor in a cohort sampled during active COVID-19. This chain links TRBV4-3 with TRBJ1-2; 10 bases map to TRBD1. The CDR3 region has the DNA TGCGCCAGCAGCCCGACAGGGGGCGCAGAAGGCTACACCTTC. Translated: CASSPTGGAEGYTF.